Listed below are T cell receptor beta chains from one sample, sequenced in a study of pediatric ulcerative colitis. The assay was immunoSEQ multiplex PCR, and TCRdb's table has in-frame clones only and misses some. The data contain 16,000 or so clones, more than 75% of them seen just once; the ten biggest clones take up just over 7.5%. Sample: gut tissue. Source of these receptors: a boy aged 5-17 years who was a control in a study of pediatric ulcerative colitis. CDR3s include the opening cysteine and the closing phenylalanine or tryptophan. Fields, in order: clone size, D gene, CDR3 length, V gene, J gene, CDR3 protein, CDR3 DNA. The D gene is left open where the match is weak. Clone size is shown for a subset of rows, as once, few, many or a class of expanded clone.

size: few
D: -
length: 14
V: TRBV7-9
J: TRBJ1-5
CDR3: CASSNTRGGEPQHF
DNA: TGTGCCAGCAGCAACACCCGGGGGGGGGAGCCCCAGCATTTT

size: -
D: TRBD1
length: 16
V: TRBV27
J: TRBJ2-7
CDR3: CASSSRTGGRPYEQYF
DNA: TGTGCCAGCAGTTCACGGACAGGGGGGCGTCCCTACGAGCAGTACTTC

size: once
D: -
length: 14
V: TRBV27
J: TRBJ1-2
CDR3: CASSQDSRNYGYTF
DNA: TGTGCCAGCAGTCAGGACTCGCGGAACTATGGCTACACCTTC

size: -
D: TRBD1
length: 13
V: TRBV7-9
J: TRBJ1-1
CDR3: CASSLGGVTEAFF
DNA: TGTGCCAGCAGCCTAGGGGGCGTGACTGAAGCTTTCTTT

size: -
D: -
length: 14
V: TRBV7-6
J: TRBJ1-1
CDR3: CASSSYQGYTEAFF
DNA: TGTGCCAGCAGCTCCTATCAAGGGTACACTGAAGCTTTCTTT

size: -
D: -
length: 14
V: TRBV19
J: TRBJ2-7
CDR3: CASSMVGFAYEQYF
DNA: TGTGCCAGTAGTATGGTAGGGTTCGCCTACGAGCAGTACTTC

size: -
D: TRBD1
length: 16
V: TRBV7-2
J: TRBJ1-2
CDR3: CASSLAGPGQGNGYTF
DNA: TGTGCCAGCAGCTTAGCCGGGCCGGGACAGGGAAATGGTTACACCTTC

size: -
D: -
length: 14
V: TRBV29-1
J: TRBJ1-4
CDR3: CSVAHRDVGEKLFF
DNA: TGCAGCGTTGCTCACAGGGATGTCGGTGAAAAACTGTTTTTT

size: few
D: -
length: 15
V: TRBV6-5
J: TRBJ2-1
CDR3: CASSQVNQGPNEQFF
DNA: TGTGCCAGCAGTCAGGTCAACCAGGGGCCCAATGAGCAGTTCTTC

size: -
D: TRBD1
length: 14
V: TRBV19
J: TRBJ1-1
CDR3: CASKQGVMNTEAFF
DNA: TGTGCCAGTAAGCAGGGGGTGATGAACACTGAAGCTTTCTTT

size: -
D: TRBD2
length: 16
V: TRBV28
J: TRBJ2-3
CDR3: CASDPGLAGGADTQYF
DNA: TGTGCCAGCGATCCGGGACTAGCGGGAGGGGCAGATACGCAGTATTTT

size: few
D: -
length: 15
V: TRBV15
J: TRBJ2-7
CDR3: CATSRELLPLYEQYF
DNA: TGTGCCACCAGCAGAGAGCTACTTCCCCTTTACGAGCAGTACTTC

size: -
D: -
length: 14
V: TRBV18
J: TRBJ1-4
CDR3: CASSTSDLNEKLFF
DNA: TGTGCCAGCTCTACAAGTGATTTGAATGAAAAACTGTTTTTT

size: -
D: -
length: 11
V: TRBV7-8
J: TRBJ1-4
CDR3: CASRGNEKLFF
DNA: TGTGCCAGCAGGGGGAATGAAAAACTGTTTTTT

size: few
D: TRBD1
length: 15
V: TRBV6-1
J: TRBJ2-2
CDR3: CASSPTGGYTGELFF
DNA: TGTGCCAGCAGCCCGACAGGGGGTTACACCGGGGAGCTGTTTTTT

size: -
D: -
length: 14
V: TRBV7-2
J: TRBJ1-1
CDR3: CASSFRWGNTEAFF
DNA: TGTGCCAGCAGCTTTAGATGGGGGAACACTGAAGCTTTCTTT

size: -
D: TRBD2
length: 13
V: TRBV6-6
J: TRBJ2-3
CDR3: CASSLSGSDTQYF
DNA: TGTGCCAGCAGTCTTAGCGGGTCAGATACGCAGTATTTT

size: -
D: -
length: 13
V: TRBV2
J: TRBJ1-2
CDR3: CASSADYFYGYTF
DNA: TGTGCCAGCAGTGCGGACTATTTCTATGGCTACACCTTC

size: -
D: TRBD2
length: 16
V: TRBV19
J: TRBJ2-7
CDR3: CASSPGLAGEAYEQYF
DNA: TGTGCCAGTAGTCCGGGACTAGCGGGGGAGGCCTACGAGCAGTACTTC

size: few
D: -
length: 15
V: TRBV19
J: TRBJ1-1
CDR3: CASTHRSTGNTEAFF
DNA: TGTGCCAGTACCCATCGGTCGACAGGGAACACTGAAGCTTTCTTT

size: -
D: TRBD1
length: 14
V: TRBV29-1
J: TRBJ2-7
CDR3: CSVEIGTGTYEQYF
DNA: TGCAGCGTTGAAATCGGGACAGGGACATACGAGCAGTACTTC

size: -
D: -
length: 17
V: TRBV5-6
J: TRBJ2-7
CDR3: CASSLTSGAGSTYEQYF
DNA: TGTGCCAGCAGCTTAACGAGTGGGGCAGGGTCTACCTACGAGCAGTACTTC

size: -
D: -
length: 11
V: TRBV19
J: TRBJ2-1
CDR3: CASSIVQRWFF
DNA: TGTGCCAGTAGTATAGTTCAGCGCTGGTTCTTC

size: -
D: -
length: 14
V: TRBV7-2
J: TRBJ1-1
CDR3: CASSLDVGGRGAFF
DNA: TGTGCCAGCAGCTTAGACGTCGGGGGGCGCGGGGCTTTCTTT

size: few
D: -
length: 13
V: TRBV2
J: TRBJ1-1
CDR3: CASSRKENTEAFF
DNA: TGTGCCAGCAGCCGGAAGGAGAACACTGAAGCTTTCTTT

size: -
D: -
length: 17
V: TRBV28
J: TRBJ2-7
CDR3: CASVGPDVAGPPYEQYF
DNA: TGTGCCAGCGTTGGGCCGGACGTCGCGGGGCCTCCCTACGAGCAGTACTTC

size: -
D: TRBD1
length: 13
V: TRBV6-5
J: TRBJ2-7
CDR3: CASIGQGAFEQYF
DNA: TGTGCCAGCATAGGGCAGGGGGCATTCGAGCAGTACTTC

size: -
D: TRBD1
length: 15
V: TRBV9
J: TRBJ1-1
CDR3: CASSPWTGRHTEAFF
DNA: TGTGCCAGCAGCCCGTGGACAGGGAGGCACACTGAAGCTTTCTTT

size: -
D: TRBD2
length: 15
V: TRBV10-2
J: TRBJ2-3
CDR3: CASRTLADSTDTQYF
DNA: TGCGCCAGCAGAACACTAGCGGATAGCACAGATACGCAGTATTTT

size: -
D: TRBD1
length: 17
V: TRBV9
J: TRBJ2-5
CDR3: CASSVLPGQGNSVTQYF
DNA: TGTGCCAGCAGCGTACTTCCGGGACAGGGTAATTCGGTGACCCAGTACTTC

size: -
D: -
length: 11
V: TRBV6-1
J: TRBJ2-7
CDR3: CASTVGYEQYF
DNA: TGTGCCAGCACCGTCGGCTACGAGCAGTACTTC

size: -
D: -
length: 13
V: TRBV29-1
J: TRBJ2-7
CDR3: CSVENRENYEQYF
DNA: TGCAGCGTTGAAAACAGGGAAAACTACGAGCAGTACTTC

size: -
D: -
length: 16
V: TRBV4-3
J: TRBJ2-3
CDR3: CASSQDEGYSTDTQYF
DNA: TGCGCCAGCAGCCAAGACGAAGGATATAGCACAGATACGCAGTATTTT

size: -
D: -
length: 15
V: TRBV2
J: TRBJ2-2
CDR3: CASSERSLATGELFF
DNA: TGTGCCAGCAGTGAGAGAAGTCTGGCGACCGGGGAGCTGTTTTTT

size: -
D: -
length: 17
V: TRBV6-4
J: TRBJ2-7
CDR3: CASSAPRTGLITYEQYF
DNA: TGTGCCAGCAGTGCCCCTCGGACGGGACTGATAACCTACGAGCAGTACTTC

size: -
D: -
length: 13
V: TRBV30
J: TRBJ2-3
CDR3: CAWSRTITDTQYF
DNA: TGTGCCTGGAGTAGAACAATCACAGATACGCAGTATTTT

size: -
D: TRBD2
length: 15
V: TRBV9
J: TRBJ2-7
CDR3: CASSVGDGGSYEQYF
DNA: TGTGCCAGCAGCGTAGGGGACGGCGGGAGCTACGAGCAGTACTTC

size: -
D: TRBD1
length: 13
V: TRBV19
J: TRBJ1-2
CDR3: CASSIGTGYGYTF
DNA: TGTGCCAGTAGTATAGGGACAGGGTATGGCTACACCTTC

size: few
D: -
length: 18
V: TRBV23-1
J: TRBJ2-3
CDR3: CASSPPSDPPGFADTQYF
DNA: TGCGCCAGCAGTCCGCCTAGCGACCCACCAGGCTTCGCAGATACGCAGTATTTT

size: -
D: -
length: 10
V: TRBV30
J: TRBJ2-2
CDR3: CAFNTGELFF
DNA: TGTGCCTTTAACACCGGGGAGCTGTTTTTT

size: -
D: -
length: 16
V: TRBV11-2
J: TRBJ2-7
CDR3: CASSTIDRTPVTEQYF
DNA: TGTGCCAGCAGCACAATAGACAGGACTCCCGTTACGGAGCAGTACTTC

size: -
D: -
length: 12
V: TRBV15
J: TRBJ1-2
CDR3: CATSEGTYDYTF
DNA: TGTGCCACCTCAGAGGGGACCTATGACTACACCTTC

size: -
D: -
length: 15
V: TRBV6-6
J: TRBJ1-2
CDR3: CASSPVGGTYYGYTF
DNA: TGTGCCAGCAGTCCCGTGGGGGGCACTTACTATGGCTACACCTTC

size: -
D: -
length: 11
V: TRBV4-2
J: TRBJ1-2
CDR3: CASSQGAGYTF
DNA: TGTGCCAGCAGCCAAGGGGCTGGCTACACCTTC

size: -
D: TRBD1
length: 14
V: TRBV5-6
J: TRBJ2-3
CDR3: CASSGYRDSDTQYF
DNA: TGTGCCAGCAGCGGTTACCGGGACAGCGATACGCAGTATTTT

size: -
D: -
length: 15
V: TRBV7-5
J: TRBJ2-7
CDR3: CASSTWVTGGGEQYF
DNA: TGTGCCAGCAGCACCTGGGTAACAGGGGGGGGCGAGCAGTACTTC

size: -
D: TRBD1
length: 14
V: TRBV2
J: TRBJ1-5
CDR3: CASKDRGEHQPQHF
DNA: TGTGCCAGCAAAGACAGGGGAGAGCATCAGCCCCAGCATTTT

size: -
D: -
length: 13
V: TRBV10-1
J: TRBJ1-1
CDR3: CASSESHWTEAFF
DNA: TGCGCCAGCAGTGAGTCGCATTGGACTGAAGCTTTCTTT

size: -
D: -
length: 14
V: TRBV6-1
J: TRBJ1-6
CDR3: CASNVGGGNSPLHF
DNA: TGTGCCAGCAACGTAGGGGGTGGAAATTCACCCCTCCACTTT

size: -
D: -
length: 15
V: TRBV5-5
J: TRBJ1-6
CDR3: CASSDTGTVDSPLHF
DNA: TGTGCCAGCAGCGACACCGGGACTGTGGACTCACCCCTCCACTTT

size: once
D: -
length: 14
V: TRBV4-3
J: TRBJ2-2
CDR3: CASSQVTDTGELFF
DNA: TGCGCCAGCAGCCAAGTAACAGACACCGGGGAGCTGTTTTTT

size: -
D: -
length: 15
V: TRBV7-3
J: TRBJ1-1
CDR3: CASSLTGAWNTEAFF
DNA: TGTGCCAGCAGCTTAACTGGGGCCTGGAACACTGAAGCTTTCTTT